These T cell receptor beta chains were read from a single sample in a study of cytomegalovirus exposure and HLA in healthy donors. Produced via immunoSEQ multiplex PCR; TCRdb's table is partial and in-frame only. This table has about 140,000 clones, approximately 86% appearing once. Input material: PBMCs. All receptors derive from a woman in her thirties or forties in good health and CMV-seronegative. Each CDR3 is given with its conserved first and last residue. D genes are given only for firm matches. Rows may omit the clone size; those that give it use once, few, many or a size class.

CDR3 protein	CDR3 DNA	J gene	clone size	D gene	V gene
CASSQGRTILNTGELFF	TGCGCCAGCAGCCAAGGTAGAACTATATTGAACACCGGGGAGCTGTTTTTT	TRBJ2-2	.	.	TRBV4-1
CASSFGQPSYEQYF	TGTGCCAGCAGCTTTGGACAGCCGTCCTACGAGCAGTACTTC	TRBJ2-7	.	.	TRBV11-3
CASSEAQAGNGYTF	TGTGCCAGCAGTGAAGCTCAGGCAGGGAATGGCTACACCTTC	TRBJ1-2	once	.	TRBV6-1
CAITGQGNTEAFF	TGTGCCATCACAGGACAGGGAAACACTGAAGCTTTCTTT	TRBJ1-1	once	TRBD1	TRBV10-3
CASRNAGYSYEQYF	TGTGCCAGCAGAAACGCGGGCTACTCCTACGAGCAGTACTTC	TRBJ2-7	.	.	TRBV28
CATDRANYGYTF	TGTGCCACCGACAGAGCTAACTATGGCTACACCTTC	TRBJ1-2	.	.	TRBV2
CASSAPSGRGGNIQYF	TGTGCCAGCAGCGCCCCCAGCGGGAGAGGGGGAAACATTCAGTACTTC	TRBJ2-4	.	TRBD2	TRBV9
CASSSIQRTNTGELFF	TGTGCCAGCAGCTCCATTCAGCGGACGAACACCGGGGAGCTGTTTTTT	TRBJ2-2	.	.	TRBV5-4
CASSYLQGAAEKLFF	TGTGCCAGCAGTTATTTACAGGGCGCTGCAGAAAAACTGTTTTTT	TRBJ1-4	.	.	TRBV28
CASSHDRAAATEAFF	TGTGCCAGCAGCCATGACAGGGCGGCGGCCACTGAAGCTTTCTTT	TRBJ1-1	.	TRBD1	TRBV5-6
CASSLRALMGYTF	TGTGCCAGCAGCTTGAGGGCCCTTATGGGCTACACCTTC	TRBJ1-2	.	.	TRBV11-2
CASRAMNTEAFF	TGTGCCAGCAGGGCCATGAACACTGAAGCTTTCTTT	TRBJ1-1	.	.	TRBV11-2
CVRSLFTSGRAGGELFF	TGTGTCAGAAGCTTATTTACCAGCGGGAGGGCCGGCGGGGAGCTGTTTTTT	TRBJ2-2	.	.	TRBV7-5
CASSFRDRGSAGHNEQFF	TGTGCCAGCAGCTTCCGGGACAGGGGGAGCGCAGGGCACAATGAGCAGTTCTTC	TRBJ2-1	once	TRBD1	TRBV5-8
CASSQVKGDNYNEQFF	TGTGCCAGCAGCCAAGTCAAGGGGGACAACTACAATGAGCAGTTCTTC	TRBJ2-1	.	.	TRBV4-2
CASSIGGSTDTQYF	TGTGCCAGTAGTATAGGCGGGAGCACAGATACGCAGTATTTT	TRBJ2-3	.	.	TRBV19
CSAEGLFDEQFF	TGCAGCGCTGAGGGGCTTTTCGATGAGCAGTTCTTC	TRBJ2-1	.	.	TRBV29-1
CASSLDGKGYNEQFF	TGTGCCAGCAGCTTAGACGGGAAAGGCTACAATGAGCAGTTCTTC	TRBJ2-1	.	.	TRBV11-3
CASSPGTSGRGTNTGELFF	TGTGCCAGCAGCCCCGGGACTAGCGGGAGGGGCACGAACACCGGGGAGCTGTTTTTT	TRBJ2-2	.	TRBD2	TRBV11-3
CASSALGGEEGYTF	TGCGCCAGCAGCGCCCTGGGGGGTGAGGAAGGCTACACCTTC	TRBJ1-2	.	.	TRBV5-1
CASSFTYEQYF	TGTGCCAGCAGCTTCACCTACGAGCAGTACTTC	TRBJ2-7	.	.	TRBV11-2
CASSSSGRGDTQYF	TGTGCCAGCAGCTCTAGCGGGAGAGGGGATACGCAGTATTTT	TRBJ2-3	.	TRBD2	TRBV7-9
CASSRLGEGPNGEQFF	TGTGCCAGCAGTCGTCTGGGGGAGGGCCCCAATGGTGAGCAGTTCTTC	TRBJ2-1	.	TRBD2	TRBV7-2
CASSYQGQLSYEQYF	TGTGCCAGCAGTTACCAGGGACAGCTTTCCTACGAGCAGTACTTC	TRBJ2-7	once	TRBD1	TRBV6-5
CASSEGRSFEAFF	TGTGCCAGCAGTGAAGGCCGGAGCTTTGAAGCTTTCTTT	TRBJ1-1	once	.	TRBV2
CASSPRDRAYEQYF	TGTGCCAGCAGCCCTCGGGACAGGGCCTACGAGCAGTACTTC	TRBJ2-7	.	TRBD1	TRBV7-9
CASSLVGQVTGELFF	TGTGCCAGCAGCTTAGTGGGACAGGTCACCGGGGAGCTGTTTTTT	TRBJ2-2	.	TRBD1	TRBV11-3
CASSVGLLGSEAFF	TGTGCCAGCAGCGTAGGTCTCCTTGGCTCTGAAGCTTTCTTT	TRBJ1-1	.	.	TRBV9
CASSSDSYNEQFF	TGCGCCAGCAGCTCGGACAGCTACAATGAGCAGTTCTTC	TRBJ2-1	once	.	TRBV5-1
CASSSGRGGEQYF	TGTGCCAGCAGCTCCGGCAGGGGTGGCGAGCAGTACTTC	TRBJ2-7	.	.	TRBV7-9
CASSFSGPTYEQYF	TGTGCCAGCAGCTTTAGCGGCCCAACCTACGAGCAGTACTTC	TRBJ2-7	.	.	TRBV27
CASSLLPVDTQYF	TGTGCCAGCAGTTTACTACCCGTGGATACGCAGTATTTT	TRBJ2-3	.	.	TRBV28
CSSSWGQGEAFF	TGTTCCAGCAGCTGGGGACAGGGTGAAGCTTTCTTT	TRBJ1-1	.	TRBD1	TRBV7-9
CASSQDPLAVGADTQYF	TGTGCCAGCAGCCAAGATCCGCTAGCGGTAGGGGCAGATACGCAGTATTTT	TRBJ2-3	.	TRBD2	TRBV4-2
CASSLGLLGGPGRTDTQYF	TGTGCCAGCAGCTTAGGCCTATTGGGTGGGCCAGGGAGGACAGATACGCAGTATTTT	TRBJ2-3	.	.	TRBV13
CASSQDTGVLNEKLFF	TGTGCCAGCAGCCAGGATACAGGGGTTCTTAATGAAAAACTGTTTTTT	TRBJ1-4	.	TRBD1	TRBV4-2
CASSGREGSYNEQFF	TGTGCCAGCAGTGGGCGGGAGGGGTCTTACAATGAGCAGTTCTTC	TRBJ2-1	.	TRBD2	TRBV6-4
CASSSYLSGYTF	TGTGCCAGCTCATCATACCTAAGCGGCTACACCTTC	TRBJ1-2	.	.	TRBV18
CASSFSGPDYEQYF	TGTGCCAGCAGCTTCAGCGGGCCTGACTACGAGCAGTACTTC	TRBJ2-7	.	.	TRBV7-2
CASSELGGTGQETQYF	TGTGCCAGCAGTGAATTGGGGGGGACCGGGCAAGAGACCCAGTACTTC	TRBJ2-5	few	TRBD2	TRBV2
CSVGGIQGGVTDTQYF	TGCAGCGTTGGAGGAATCCAGGGGGGAGTCACAGATACGCAGTATTTT	TRBJ2-3	.	.	TRBV29-1
CASSEGQIFYEQYF	TGTGCCAGCAGTGAGGGGCAGATTTTCTACGAGCAGTACTTC	TRBJ2-7	.	.	TRBV2
CASRRQDNQPQHF	TGTGCCAGCAGGCGACAGGATAATCAGCCCCAGCATTTT	TRBJ1-5	once	.	TRBV28
CASSEYSGGSYNEQFF	TGTGCCAGCAGTGAATATAGCGGGGGCTCCTACAATGAGCAGTTCTTC	TRBJ2-1	once	TRBD2	TRBV6-1
CASSIRQGKRPQHF	TGTGCCAGTAGTATAAGACAGGGGAAGAGGCCCCAGCATTTT	TRBJ1-5	few	TRBD1	TRBV19
CASSFQANEKLFF	TGTGCCAGCAGTTTCCAGGCTAATGAAAAACTGTTTTTT	TRBJ1-4	.	.	TRBV27
CATRSGGGMEKLFF	TGTGCCACCCGCAGTGGAGGGGGCATGGAAAAACTGTTTTTT	TRBJ1-4	few	TRBD1	TRBV15
CASSPGQGFSYEQYF	TGTGCCAGTAGCCCTGGACAGGGGTTCTCCTACGAGCAGTACTTC	TRBJ2-7	.	TRBD1	TRBV19
CASSSNRGGPHEQYF	TGTGCCAGCAGCAGTAACAGGGGGGGCCCCCACGAGCAGTACTTC	TRBJ2-7	.	.	TRBV7-8
CASRSTGGRETQYF	TGTGCCAGCAGATCCACCGGGGGAAGGGAGACCCAGTACTTC	TRBJ2-5	.	.	TRBV6-5
CASSETSGSVNEQFF	TGTGCCAGCAGTGAGACTAGCGGGAGTGTCAATGAGCAGTTCTTC	TRBJ2-1	.	TRBD2	TRBV6-1
CASSPTSGEDTEAFF	TGTGCCAGCAGCCCCACCTCGGGGGAGGACACTGAAGCTTTCTTT	TRBJ1-1	.	.	TRBV9
CASSYSSEGGSPLHF	TGTGCCAGCAGTTACTCGAGTGAAGGGGGATCACCCCTCCACTTT	TRBJ1-6	.	.	TRBV6-5
CASSPVNMNTEAFF	TGTGCCAGCAGCCCTGTGAACATGAACACTGAAGCTTTCTTT	TRBJ1-1	.	.	TRBV7-8
CASSSAQGAEQYF	TGTGCCAGCAGCTCCGCCCAAGGGGCTGAGCAGTACTTC	TRBJ2-7	.	.	TRBV7-3
CASGTGGRRGYEQYF	TGTGCCAGCGGGACAGGGGGACGACGAGGCTACGAGCAGTACTTC	TRBJ2-7	.	TRBD1	TRBV7-2
CASSQAGGRAAFF	TGTGCCAGCAGCCAAGCGGGGGGCAGGGCGGCTTTCTTT	TRBJ1-1	.	.	TRBV14
CASSPRSRNTEAFF	TGTGCCAGCAGTCCTAGGTCTAGGAACACTGAAGCTTTCTTT	TRBJ1-1	.	.	TRBV6-1
CSVRSQGDYEQYF	TGCAGCGTCCGTAGTCAGGGGGACTACGAGCAGTACTTC	TRBJ2-7	.	TRBD1	TRBV29-1